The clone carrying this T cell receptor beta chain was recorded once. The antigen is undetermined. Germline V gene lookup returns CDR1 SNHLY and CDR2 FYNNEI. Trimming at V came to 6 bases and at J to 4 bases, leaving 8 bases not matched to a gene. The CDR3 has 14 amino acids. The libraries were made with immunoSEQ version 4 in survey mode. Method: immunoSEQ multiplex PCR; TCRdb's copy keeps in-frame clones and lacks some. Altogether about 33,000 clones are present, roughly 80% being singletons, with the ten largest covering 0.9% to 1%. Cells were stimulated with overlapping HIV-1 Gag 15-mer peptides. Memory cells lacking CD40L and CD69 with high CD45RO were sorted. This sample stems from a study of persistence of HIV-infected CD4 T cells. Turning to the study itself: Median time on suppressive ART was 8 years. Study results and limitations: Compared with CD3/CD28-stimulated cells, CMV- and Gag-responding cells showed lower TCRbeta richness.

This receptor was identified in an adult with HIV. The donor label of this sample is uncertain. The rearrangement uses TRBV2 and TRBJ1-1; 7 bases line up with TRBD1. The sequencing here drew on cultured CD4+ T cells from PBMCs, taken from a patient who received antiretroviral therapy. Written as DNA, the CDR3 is TGTGCCAGCAGGGGACCCAGGGGGAGCACTGAAGCTTTCTTT. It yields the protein CASRGPRGSTEAFF. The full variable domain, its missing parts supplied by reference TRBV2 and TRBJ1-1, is EPEVTQTPSHQVTQMGQEVILRCVPISNHLYFYWYRQILGQKVEFLVSFYNNEISEKSEIFDDQFSVERPDGSNFTLKIRSTKLEDSAMYFCASRGPRGSTEAFFGQGTRLTVV.